These 13 T cell receptor beta chains came from one sample sequenced in a study of technical replicates of blood from several donors. Repertoires were generated with immunoSEQ multiplex PCR, while TCRdb's copy carries only in-frame clones and drops some. The sample holds about 59,000 clones, 87% seen once. Sequenced input: PBMCs. The receptors shown here come from a human donor in good health. Some clones in this sample may be carry-over from other donors' samples.

The chain is built from TRBV15 and TRBJ2-5; TRBD2 is a possible D gene (5 bases). The germline gives CDR1 LNHNV, CDR2 YYDKDF (reference sequence). V lost 1 base and J 4 bases, leaving 16 bases between the germline ends. The CDR3 consists of 16 residues. The CDR3 reads CATSRASGKGRETQYF. The CDR3 DNA follows: TGTGCCACCAGCAGAGCTTCGGGAAAAGGGCGAGAGACCCAGTACTTC.

The chain couples TRBV6-1 to TRBJ2-7; 8 nucleotides agree with TRBD1. The junction had 5 bases not matched to a gene; V was cut back by 3 bases and J by 4 bases. The CDR3 length is 14 residues. Looked up from germline, CDR1 is MNHNS and CDR2 is SASEGT. The CDR3 loop reads CASSDWDRLYEQYF. The DNA of the CDR3 is TGTGCCAGCAGTGATTGGGACAGGCTTTACGAGCAGTACTTC.

The CDR3 DNA reads TGTGCCTGGACCTCGCCCGGGAGTCCGCAGTTCTTC. Amino acid sequence: CAWTSPGSPQFF. The chain employs TRBV30 and TRBJ2-1; D perhaps matches TRBD2 (6 bases). V lost 4 bases and J lost 12, with 16 bases in between. CDR3 length: 12 residues. CDR1 GTSNPN and CDR2 SVGIG come from the germline V gene (reference sequence).

V usage is TRBV27 and J usage is TRBJ1-1; TRBD1 agrees at 8 bases. This CDR3 contains 16 residues. The V gene's germline CDR1 is MNHEY and CDR2 SMNVEV (reference sequence). V trimming: 7 bases; J trimming: 5 bases; junction bases outside the gene matches: 15. The DNA for the CDR3 is TGTGCCAGCAACTCCTTAGATGGACAGGGAAGAACTGAAGCTTTCTTT. It specifies CASNSLDGQGRTEAFF.

This clone has just one count. The rearrangement links TRBV30 to TRBJ2-1; TRBD2 matches 8 bases. Germline trimming cut 4 bases from V and 12 bases from J; bases unmatched to any gene: 5. The germline V gene encodes CDR1 GTSNPN and CDR2 SVGIG (reference sequence). This CDR3 contains 11 residues. The CDR3 sequence: CAWTSGSRQFF. Here the CDR3 DNA reads TGTGCCTGGACAAGCGGGAGCCGGCAGTTCTTC. Drawing the rest from reference TRBV30 and TRBJ2-1, the complete variable domain is SQTIHQWPATLVQPVGSPLSLECTVEGTSNPNLYWYRQAAGRGLQLLFYSVGIGQISSEVPQNLSASRPQDRQFILSSKKLLLSDSGFYLCAWTSGSRQFFGPGTRLTVL.

The chain combines TRBV29-1 with TRBJ2-5; D may be TRBD1 (5 bases). The germline gives CDR1 SQVTM, CDR2 ANQGSEA. There are 13 residues in the CDR3. Trimming cost V 3 bases and J 1 base, with 9 bases left between them. This CDR3 reads CSVDSGAQETQYF. Written as DNA, the CDR3 is TGCAGCGTTGACTCTGGGGCCCAAGAGACCCAGTACTTC.

The J gene is TRBJ1-1, the V gene TRBV19; a weak D match, TRBD1 (6 bases). CDR1 and CDR2 (germline): LNHDA, SQIVND (reference sequence). The ends were cut back, 6 bases at V and 1 base at J, with 9 bases in the middle. This CDR3 comprises 13 residues. The CDR3 sequence: CASSQGGNTEAFF. The CDR3 nucleotides are TGTGCCAGTAGCCAAGGGGGGAACACTGAAGCTTTCTTT.

The chain employs TRBV4-2 and TRBJ2-3; D is possibly TRBD2 (5 bases). Germline V gene lookup returns CDR1 LGHNA and CDR2 YNFKEQ. The CDR3 runs to 20 residues. The V gene lost 1 base and the J gene lost 4 bases, with 27 bases spanning the gap. CDR3 sequence (DNA): TGTGCCAGCAGCCAAGCGGCCGAGGGAGTCGGTAGACGTGGCGCAGATACGCAGTATTTT. This encodes CASSQAAEGVGRRGADTQYF.

The chain uses TRBV15 and TRBJ2-3, with 8 bases identical to TRBD2. Germline CDR1 LNHNV, CDR2 YYDKDF (reference sequence). The CDR3 loop spans 15 amino acids. Losses at the gene ends were 3 bases for V and 0 bases for J; bases not matched to a gene: 2. The CDR3, as DNA: TGTGCCACCAGCAGGAGCGGGAGCAGCACAGATACGCAGTATTTT. It codes for CATSRSGSSTDTQYF. Using reference TRBV15 and TRBJ2-3 for the parts outside the CDR3, the full variable domain is DAMVIQNPRYQVTQFGKPVTLSCSQTLNHNVMYWYQQKSSQAPKLLFHYYDKDFNNEADTPDNFQSRRPNTSFCFLDIRSPGLGDTAMYLCATSRSGSSTDTQYFGPGTRLTVL.

This clone was recorded once. V is TRBV6-5 and J is TRBJ1-6; possible D gene TRBD1, 6 bases. Deletions cut 7 bases from V and 3 bases from J, with 13 bases between. The germline CDR1 and CDR2 sequences are MNHEY and SVGAGI. The length of the CDR3 is 15 residues. The CDR3 DNA follows: TGTGCCAGCATGAAGGACAGCCTCTATAATTCACCCCTCCACTTT. Translation: CASMKDSLYNSPLHF.

This chain links TRBV10-3 with TRBJ2-3; TRBD2 aligns across 8 bases. Trimming cost V 7 bases and J 2 bases; bases outside gene matches: 8. Germline V lookup: CDR1 ENHRY, CDR2 SYGVKD. The CDR3 is made up of 15 amino acids. For the CDR3, the DNA is TGTGCCATCAATCTTAGCGGGGCGAACACAGATACGCAGTATTTT. It yields the protein CAINLSGANTDTQYF.

J is TRBJ1-1 and V is TRBV5-6, with a tentative D call TRBD1 (6 bases). Germline CDR1 and CDR2: SGHDT and YYEEEE. The CDR3 runs to 14 residues. Deletions cut 5 bases from V and 4 bases from J, with 15 bases between. The CDR3 DNA follows: TGTGCCAGCAGGGCGATCGGACAGACCACTGAAGCTTTCTTT. It codes for CASRAIGQTTEAFF.

The chain recombines TRBV7-8 with TRBJ2-3; 8 bases align to TRBD2. V was clipped by 1 base and J by 4 bases; unmatched bases: 13. Germline assignment: CDR1 SGHVS and CDR2 FQNEAQ. CDR3 length equals 18 residues. The CDR3 loop reads CASSLEERTGGPSDTQYF. The CDR3 DNA reads TGTGCCAGCAGCTTAGAAGAACGGACGGGGGGGCCTTCAGATACGCAGTATTTT.